Included here is one TCR beta chain sequence, with context. V was clipped by 8 bases and J by 9 bases; unmatched bases: 9. Per the germline V gene, CDR1 is MNHEY and CDR2 is SVGAGI. The CDR3 contains 14 residues. These data belong to a study of blood T cell repertoires in COVID-19. Clones were read by immunoSEQ multiplex PCR, and TCRdb kept only the in-frame ones, dropping some. Counted here are around 250,000 clones, 70% to 90% occurring once; the ten biggest clones make up about 1.9%. This receptor was obtained from a woman in her forties or fifties who had recovered from COVID-19. Input material: PBMCs or T cells enriched from blood (not recorded which). The chain links TRBV6-5 to TRBJ2-1, with 11 bases that match TRBD2. CDR3 residues: CASGLTSGRVEQFF. The CDR3 DNA reads as TGTGCCAGCGGTCTTACTAGCGGGAGAGTTGAGCAGTTCTTC.